The clone carrying this T cell receptor beta chain was detected ten times or more. Its antigen is unknown. A universal primer site was incorporated via template switching, and the cDNA contained unique molecular identifiers. TCRdb reanalysed the 5' RACE reads using MiXCR and keeps one entry per CDR3 protein. The sample contains hundreds of thousands of distinct CDR3 sequences, roughly 12% of which appear only once. The sample belongs to a study of identical twins. Study-wide results and limits: Insertions ran lower in abundant cord blood beta clonotypes, though not in memory repertoires. An excess of low generation probability was shown by twin-shared out-of-frame alpha sequences.

The data were also submitted as part of a second study, on yellow fever vaccine responses in identical twins.

Sequenced input: PBMCs. The TCR comes from a woman under 30 in good health.

CDR3 residues: CSAWTGFDGDEQFF. CDR3 sequence (DNA): TGCAGTGCCTGGACAGGGTTCGATGGGGATGAGCAGTTCTTC. The chain combines TRBV20-1 with TRBJ2-1, with 8 nucleotides matching TRBD1. The CDR3 is 14 amino acids. CDR1 is DFQATT and CDR2 is SNEGSKA in the germline V gene (reference sequence). V lost 6 bases and J lost 8; bases outside the gene matches: 12.